This T cell receptor (beta chain) emerged from a study of response to subunit inactivated influenza vaccine. This clonotype was seen many times. TCRdb itself ran the RT-PCR reads through MiXCR, one entry per CDR3 protein. The sample includes about 480,000 distinct CDR3 sequences, approximately 13% of them seen just once. There are 14 residues in the CDR3. Germline V gene lookup returns CDR1 MNHEY and CDR2 SMNVEV (reference sequence). Between the trimmed V and J ends, which lost 5 bases and 2 bases, there was a span of 13 bases. The sequences come from PBMCs from blood, collected about 40 days after vaccination. This rearrangement joins TRBV27 to TRBJ2-7; the D is unclear. This clonotype was obtained from a man aged 50 or older who received an inactivated influenza vaccine. CDR3 region: CASSPVDRAYEQYF. The CDR3 nucleotides read TGTGCCAGCAGTCCGGTGGACCGAGCCTACGAGCAGTACTTC.